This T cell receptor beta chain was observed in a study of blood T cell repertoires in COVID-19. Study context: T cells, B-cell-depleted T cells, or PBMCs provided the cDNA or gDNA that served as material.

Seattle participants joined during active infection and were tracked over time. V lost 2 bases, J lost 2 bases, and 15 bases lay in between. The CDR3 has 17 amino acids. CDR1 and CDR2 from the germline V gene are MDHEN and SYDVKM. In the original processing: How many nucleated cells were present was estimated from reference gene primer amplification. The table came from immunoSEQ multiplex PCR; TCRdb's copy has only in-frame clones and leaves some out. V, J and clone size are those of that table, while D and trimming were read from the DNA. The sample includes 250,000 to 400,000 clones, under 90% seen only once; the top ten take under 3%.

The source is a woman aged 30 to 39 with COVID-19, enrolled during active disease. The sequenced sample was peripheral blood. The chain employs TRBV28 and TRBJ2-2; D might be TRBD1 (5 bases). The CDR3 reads CASSLVGADPNTGELFF. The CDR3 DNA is TGTGCCAGCAGTTTAGTTGGGGCAGACCCCAACACCGGGGAGCTGTTTTTT. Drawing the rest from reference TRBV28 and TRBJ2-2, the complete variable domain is DVKVTQSSRYLVKRTGEKVFLECVQDMDHENMFWYRQDPGLGLRLIYFSYDVKMKEKGDIPEGYSVSREKKERFSLILESASTNQTSMYLCASSLVGADPNTGELFFGEGSRLTVL.